Detailed here is one T cell receptor beta chain. Its antigen is currently unknown. This sample is drawn from a study of cytomegalovirus exposure and HLA in healthy donors. Study-wide points: Rare TCR sequences predominated, though certain public TCRs were found in many donors.

Sequenced by immunoSEQ multiplex PCR; TCRdb stores in-frame clones only, minus some. Of approximately 110,000 clones in the sample, 94% are singletons; the top ten hold 1% to 1.5%. CDR1 is MNHEY, CDR2 SMNVEV, per germline (reference sequence). V lost 1 base and J lost 5; bases outside the gene matches: 11. The CDR3 contains 16 residues. Sequencing was done on a sample of PBMCs. The rearrangement links TRBV27 to TRBJ2-7; 7 bases are shared with TRBD2. This TCR was sampled from a woman aged 18-29 years in good health and CMV-seronegative. The CDR3 reads CASSLWEGAALDEQYF. The CDR3 coding sequence is TGTGCCAGCAGTTTATGGGAGGGCGCGGCTCTGGACGAGCAGTACTTC.